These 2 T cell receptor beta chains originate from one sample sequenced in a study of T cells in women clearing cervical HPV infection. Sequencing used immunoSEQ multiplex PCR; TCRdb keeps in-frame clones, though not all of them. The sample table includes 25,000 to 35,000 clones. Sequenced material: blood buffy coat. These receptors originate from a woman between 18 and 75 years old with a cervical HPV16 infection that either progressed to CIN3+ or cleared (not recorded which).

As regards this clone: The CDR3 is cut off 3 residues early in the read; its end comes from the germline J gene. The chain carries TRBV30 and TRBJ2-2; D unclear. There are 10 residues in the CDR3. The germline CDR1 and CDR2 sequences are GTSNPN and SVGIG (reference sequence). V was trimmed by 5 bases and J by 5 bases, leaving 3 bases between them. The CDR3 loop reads CAWSTGELFF. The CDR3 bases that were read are TGTGCCTGGTCTACCGGGGAG.

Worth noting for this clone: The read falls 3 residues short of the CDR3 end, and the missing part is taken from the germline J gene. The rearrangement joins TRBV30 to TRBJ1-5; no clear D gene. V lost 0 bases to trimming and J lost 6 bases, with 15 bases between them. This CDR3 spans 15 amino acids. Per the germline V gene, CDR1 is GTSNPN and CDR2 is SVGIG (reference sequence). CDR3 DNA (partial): TGTGCCTGGAGTGTCGGATCCGCAGCGAGTCAGCCC. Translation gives CAWSVGSAASQP. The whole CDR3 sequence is CAWSVGSAASQPQHF.